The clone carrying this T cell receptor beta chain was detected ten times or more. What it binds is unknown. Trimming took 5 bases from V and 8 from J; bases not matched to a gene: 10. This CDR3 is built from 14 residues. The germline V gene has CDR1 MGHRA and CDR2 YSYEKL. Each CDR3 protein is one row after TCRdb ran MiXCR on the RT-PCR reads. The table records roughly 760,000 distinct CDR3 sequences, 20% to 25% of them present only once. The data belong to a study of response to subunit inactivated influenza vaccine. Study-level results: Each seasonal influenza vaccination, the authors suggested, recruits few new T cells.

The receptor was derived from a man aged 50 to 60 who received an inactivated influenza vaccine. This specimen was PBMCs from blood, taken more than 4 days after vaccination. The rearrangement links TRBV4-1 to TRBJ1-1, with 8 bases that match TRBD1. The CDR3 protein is CASSSLYRDREAFF. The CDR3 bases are TGCGCCAGCAGCTCCTTATACCGGGACAGGGAAGCTTTCTTT.